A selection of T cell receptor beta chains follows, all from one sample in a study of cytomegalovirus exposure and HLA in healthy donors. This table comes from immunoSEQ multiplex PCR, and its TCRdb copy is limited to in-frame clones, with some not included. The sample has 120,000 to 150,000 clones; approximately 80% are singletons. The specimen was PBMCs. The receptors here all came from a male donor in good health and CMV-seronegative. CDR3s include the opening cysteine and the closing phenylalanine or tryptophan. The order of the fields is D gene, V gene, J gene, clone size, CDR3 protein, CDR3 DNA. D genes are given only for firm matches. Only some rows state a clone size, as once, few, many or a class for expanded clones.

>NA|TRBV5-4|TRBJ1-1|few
CASSPSGSNMNTEAFF
TGTGCCAGCAGCCCCAGCGGTTCCAACATGAACACTGAAGCTTTCTTT
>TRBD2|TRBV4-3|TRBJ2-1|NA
CASSQDTGGVSYNEQFF
TGCGCCAGCAGCCAAGATACCGGGGGGGTTTCCTACAATGAGCAGTTCTTC
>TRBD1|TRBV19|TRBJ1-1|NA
CASSIDHRGGNTEAFF
TGTGCCAGTAGTATAGATCACAGGGGCGGGAACACTGAAGCTTTCTTT
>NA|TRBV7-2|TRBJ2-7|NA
CASSLSEGVYEQYF
TGTGCCAGCAGCTTAAGTGAAGGGGTCTACGAGCAGTACTTC
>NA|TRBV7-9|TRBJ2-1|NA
CASSFLGRGNLDNEQFF
TGTGCCAGCAGCTTTCTTGGACGGGGAAATTTGGACAATGAGCAGTTCTTC
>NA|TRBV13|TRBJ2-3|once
CASSSREADSTDTQYF
TGTGCCAGCAGCTCAAGGGAGGCAGACAGCACAGATACGCAGTATTTT
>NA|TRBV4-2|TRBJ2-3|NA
CASSRGEAVSTDTQYF
TGTGCCAGCAGCCGAGGGGAGGCGGTTAGCACAGATACGCAGTATTTT
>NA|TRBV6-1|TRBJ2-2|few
CASARGDTGELFF
TGTGCCAGCGCGCGGGGCGACACCGGGGAGCTGTTTTTT
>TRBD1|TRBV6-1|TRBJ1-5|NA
CASNRGRDSNQPQHF
TGTGCCAGCAACAGGGGGCGGGATAGCAATCAGCCCCAGCATTTT
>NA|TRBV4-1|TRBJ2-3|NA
CASSQEEGDTQYF
TGCGCCAGCAGCCAAGAGGAGGGGGATACGCAGTATTTT
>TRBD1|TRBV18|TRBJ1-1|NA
CASSPTTGTVNTEAFF
TGTGCCAGCTCACCAACTACCGGGACAGTGAACACTGAAGCTTTCTTT
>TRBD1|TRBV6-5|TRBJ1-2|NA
CASSQADRAYGYTF
TGTGCCAGCAGCCAAGCTGACAGGGCGTACGGCTACACCTTC
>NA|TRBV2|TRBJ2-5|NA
CASSEGGTQYF
TGTGCCAGCAGTGAAGGAGGGACCCAGTACTTC
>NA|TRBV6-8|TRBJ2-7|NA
CASIFLYF
TGTGCCAGCATTTTCTTGTACTTC
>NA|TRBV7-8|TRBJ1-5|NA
CTSSDQLSGGEDQPQHF
TGTACCAGCAGCGATCAATTAAGTGGGGGGGAGGATCAGCCCCAGCATTTT
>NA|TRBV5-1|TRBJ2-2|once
CASSLGQNLNTGELFF
TGCGCCAGCAGCTTGGGTCAGAATCTTAACACCGGGGAGCTGTTTTTT
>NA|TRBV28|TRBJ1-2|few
CASSWGGGGANYGYTF
TGTGCCAGCAGTTGGGGGGGAGGGGGAGCTAACTATGGCTACACCTTC
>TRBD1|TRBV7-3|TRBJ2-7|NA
CASSDRGQLGEQYF
TGTGCCAGCAGCGACAGGGGGCAACTAGGCGAGCAGTACTTC
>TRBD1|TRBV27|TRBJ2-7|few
CASSLTGGRTYEQYF
TGTGCCAGCAGTTTGACAGGGGGTCGAACGTACGAGCAGTACTTC
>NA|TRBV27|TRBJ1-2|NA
CASSLQSGDYGYTF
TGTGCCAGCAGTTTACAGTCAGGGGACTATGGCTACACCTTC
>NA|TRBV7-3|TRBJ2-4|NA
CASSSPGLAKNIQYF
TGTGCCAGCAGCTCGCCGGGACTAGCCAAAAACATTCAGTACTTC